Following are 15 T cell receptor beta chains from one sample sequenced in a study of blood T cell repertoires in COVID-19. The method was immunoSEQ multiplex PCR; TCRdb's version includes in-frame clones alone and lacks a portion of them. Altogether fewer than 250,000 clones are present, around 86% being singletons, with the ten largest covering approximately 5.5%. Sequencing input: peripheral blood. Every receptor here comes from a woman at least 80 years old with COVID-19, enrolled during active disease.

The chain carries TRBV28 and TRBJ2-5; no clear D. The CDR3 length is 16 residues. The V end lost 5 bases, the J end lost 2 bases, and 18 bases lay between the germline ends. Germline CDR1 and CDR2: MDHEN and SYDVKM. CDR3 in DNA: TGTGCCAGCAGTCTTGGCGGTCTATCATTTCAAGAGACCCAGTACTTC. The encoded protein is CASSLGGLSFQETQYF.

In this sample, this clone turned up once. This rearrangement joins TRBV7-6 to TRBJ2-7; tentatively, D is TRBD1 (6 bases). Per the germline V gene, CDR1 is SGHVS and CDR2 is FNYEAQ. V was trimmed by 3 bases and J by 3 bases, leaving 12 bases between them. The CDR3 spans 14 residues. The CDR3 sequence is CASSLGPGVYEQYF. The CDR3 DNA reads as TGTGCCAGCAGCTTGGGCCCAGGGGTCTACGAGCAGTACTTC.

The V call is TRBV6-5, the J call TRBJ1-1, with TRBD1 matching 8 bases. The CDR3 has 16 amino acids. The V gene's germline CDR1 is MNHEY and CDR2 SVGAGI. With 4 bases clipped from V and 0 bases from J, the junction kept 7 bases outside the gene matches. DNA for the CDR3: TGTGCCAGCAGTTCACGGACAGGGTCCATGAACACTGAAGCTTTCTTT. This encodes CASSSRTGSMNTEAFF.

The CDR3 region is CASSFVGRQAFF. As DNA, the CDR3 is TGTGCCAGCAGTTTCGTCGGCAGGCAAGCTTTCTTT. The J gene is TRBJ1-1, the V gene TRBV28; D is ambiguous. CDR3 length equals 12 residues. The V gene's germline CDR1 is MDHEN and CDR2 SYDVKM. V was cut by 3 bases and J by 9 bases, with 11 bases left in between.

V usage is TRBV6-5 and J usage is TRBJ2-3; 9 nucleotides align to TRBD2. The J segment lost 4 bases and the V segment lost 7 bases, leaving 9 bases of the junction unmatched. CDR1 and CDR2 (germline): MNHEY, SVGAGI. The CDR3 length is 15 residues. CDR3: CASTQMGGGADTQYF. The DNA for the CDR3 is TGTGCCAGCACCCAAATGGGCGGGGGGGCAGATACGCAGTATTTT.

The chain links TRBV7-9 to TRBJ2-2; 8 bases match TRBD1. Germline CDR1 is SEHNR and CDR2 is FQNEAQ (reference sequence). The CDR3 covers 15 residues. V gave up 3 bases and J gave up 5 bases; unmatched junction bases: 5. The CDR3 here is CASSFQQGVTGELFF. In DNA form, the CDR3 reads TGTGCCAGCAGCTTCCAACAGGGGGTTACCGGGGAGCTGTTTTTT.

The chain uses TRBV16 and TRBJ1-1; no clear D. The CDR3 runs 15 residues. Trimming cost V 5 bases and J 4 bases, with 17 bases left between them. CDR1 KGHSY and CDR2 FQNENV come from the germline V gene. CDR3 sequence (DNA): TGTGCCAGCAGCTTTTCCCCCGCGGCGGGCACTGAAGCTTTCTTT. It is translated as CASSFSPAAGTEAFF.

V is TRBV6-2 or TRBV6-3 and J is TRBJ2-3; 7 bases agree with TRBD1. The J segment lost 3 bases and the V segment lost 6 bases, leaving 9 bases of the junction unmatched. Germline CDR1 and CDR2: MNHEY and SVGEGT. The CDR3 spans 15 residues. CDR3 in amino acids: CASSPTRTGTDTQYF. CDR3 coding DNA: TGTGCCAGCAGCCCCACCCGGACAGGAACAGATACGCAGTATTTT.

This rearrangement joins TRBV5-1 to TRBJ2-4; D call uncertain. This CDR3 spans 14 amino acids. From germline, CDR1 is SGHRS and CDR2 YFSETQ. Between the trimmed V and J ends, which lost 4 bases and 1 base, there was a span of 9 bases. This chain's CDR3 is CASSPGLAKNIQYF. The CDR3 DNA follows: TGCGCCAGCAGCCCGGGTTTGGCCAAAAACATTCAGTACTTC.

The genes are TRBV11-2 and TRBJ2-3; tentative D call: TRBD2 (5 bases). V shed 2 bases and J shed 3 bases, with 9 bases lying between them. CDR1 SGHAT and CDR2 FQNNGV come from the germline V gene. CDR3 size: 14 residues. In nucleotides, the CDR3 is TGTGCCAGCAGCTTAAGCGGAAAGACAGATACGCAGTATTTT. Encoded protein: CASSLSGKTDTQYF.

The chain carries TRBV5-1 and TRBJ2-5; 9 bases map to TRBD1. The CDR3 spans 17 residues. Trimming cost V 3 bases and J 1 base; bases outside gene matches: 10. Germline loops: CDR1 SGHRS, CDR2 YFSETQ. The CDR3 sequence is CASSSSTGTGPQETQYF. CDR3 coding DNA: TGCGCCAGCAGCTCCTCCACTGGGACAGGGCCCCAAGAGACCCAGTACTTC. Full variable domain (outside the CDR3, taken from reference TRBV5-1 and TRBJ2-5): KAGVTQTPRYLIKTRGQQVTLSCSPISGHRSVSWYQQTPGQGLQFLFEYFSETQRNKGNFPGRFSGRQFSNSRSEMNVSTLELGDSALYLCASSSSTGTGPQETQYFGPGTRLLVL.

The chain is built from TRBV6-5 and TRBJ2-1, with 9 bases matching TRBD1. This CDR3 has 14 residues. V was clipped by 4 bases and J by 4 bases; unmatched bases: 2. The germline V gene encodes CDR1 MNHEY and CDR2 SVGAGI. The CDR3 region is CASSSGTGYNEQFF. Written as DNA, the CDR3 is TGTGCCAGCAGTTCCGGGACAGGGTACAATGAGCAGTTCTTC.

To note about this clone: Other DNA sequences in this specimen translate into the identical CDR3. V usage is TRBV28 and J usage is TRBJ1-5; D gene unclear. Trimming left V 1 base short and J 7 bases short, with 5 bases between. Germline lookup yields CDR1 MDHEN and CDR2 SYDVKM. The CDR3 runs to 12 residues. The CDR3 loop is CASSLLAQPQHF. CDR3 sequence (DNA): TGTGCCAGCAGTTTATTGGCCCAGCCCCAGCATTTT.

This chain links TRBV4-1 with TRBJ2-1; a weak D match, TRBD2 (5 bases). The CDR3 spans 15 residues. V gave up 4 bases and J gave up 8 bases, with 18 bases separating them. Looked up from germline, CDR1 is MGHRA and CDR2 is YSYEKL. CDR3 coding DNA: TGCGCCAGCAGCCCAGGAGGTAACACGGCGTATGAGCAGTTCTTC. Residues: CASSPGGNTAYEQFF.

In the case of this clone: Other DNA sequences from this sample encode an identical CDR3 as well. This rearrangement joins TRBV20-1 to TRBJ2-5; 9 positions match TRBD1. The CDR3 has 14 amino acids. The germline V gene has CDR1 DFQATT and CDR2 SNEGSKA (reference sequence). V shed 3 bases, J shed 2 bases, and the junction held 4 bases outside the gene matches. The CDR3 DNA follows: TGCAGTGCTAGTGGGACAGGGAAACAAGAGACCCAGTACTTC. It encodes CSASGTGKQETQYF.